The 14 T cell receptor beta chains below were found in one sample sequenced in a study of cytomegalovirus exposure and HLA in healthy donors. The primer mix had 60 Vbeta and 13 Jbeta primers. The method was immunoSEQ multiplex PCR; TCRdb's version includes in-frame clones alone and lacks a portion of them. The sample has fewer than 150,000 clones, 70% to 80% seen once. The sequencing input was PBMCs. The receptors come from a man aged 25 to 45 in good health and CMV-seronegative.

This clone appeared a few times. The rearrangement joins TRBV5-1 to TRBJ2-5; no firm D call. The germline gives CDR1 SGHRS, CDR2 YFSETQ. Trimming removed 4 bases from V and 2 bases from J, with 3 bases in between. The CDR3 is 11 residues long. This CDR3 is CASSQQETQYF. CDR3 nucleotides: TGCGCCAGCAGCCAACAAGAGACCCAGTACTTC.

The J gene is TRBJ2-7, the V gene TRBV19; a possible D gene is TRBD1 (5 bases). The germline V gene has CDR1 LNHDA and CDR2 SQIVND (reference sequence). V was trimmed by 3 bases and J by 7 bases, leaving 13 bases between them. The CDR3 spans 13 residues. The CDR3 DNA reads TGTGCCAGTAGTATTTTGGGGCAGAGGGAGCAGTACTTC. Translating it yields CASSILGQREQYF.

This chain links TRBV7-8 with TRBJ2-2, with 12 positions matching TRBD1. V shed 2 bases, J shed 5 bases, and the junction held 9 bases outside the gene matches. In germline, CDR1 is SGHVS, CDR2 FQNEAQ. The CDR3 sequence is 18 residues long. The CDR3 spells CASSLTSGTGGATGELFF. In DNA, the CDR3 is TGTGCCAGCAGCTTAACCTCCGGGACAGGGGGCGCAACCGGGGAGCTGTTTTTT.

The chain links TRBV29-1 to TRBJ1-2, with D possibly matching TRBD1 (6 bases). Trimming left V 1 base short and J 4 bases short, with 13 bases between. CDR3 length equals 14 residues. Per germline, CDR1 SQVTM and CDR2 ANQGSEA. The CDR3 sequence: CSVEGGTGLYGYTF. CDR3 sequence (DNA): TGCAGCGTTGAAGGGGGCACAGGGCTCTATGGCTACACCTTC.

This chain links TRBV6-6 with TRBJ2-7; D might be TRBD1 (7 bases). The CDR3 covers 14 residues. The V and J ends lost 6 bases and 0 bases respectively, with 12 bases between them. Germline CDR1 reads MNHNY; CDR2 reads SVGAGI (reference sequence). CDR3 amino acids: CASRRDRPSYEQYF. The CDR3 nucleotides are TGTGCCAGCAGGCGGGACAGACCCTCCTACGAGCAGTACTTC.

The chain carries TRBV19 and TRBJ1-1, with a weak D call TRBD1 (5 bases). V was clipped by 1 base and J by 5 bases, with 8 bases between them. The CDR3 length is 13 residues. Germline V CDR1 and CDR2: LNHDA, SQIVND (reference sequence). The CDR3 is CASSIVGGTEAFF. DNA for the CDR3: TGTGCCAGTAGTATAGTCGGGGGGACTGAAGCTTTCTTT.

The chain recombines TRBV6-5 with TRBJ1-5; D is unclear. V lost 6 bases and J lost 2, with 14 bases in between. Germline values: CDR1 MNHEY, CDR2 SVGAGI. The CDR3 has 15 amino acids. The CDR3 sequence: CASRTTRQGNQPQHF. The CDR3 coding sequence is TGTGCCAGCAGGACGACAAGGCAGGGCAATCAGCCCCAGCATTTT.

The J gene is TRBJ1-4, the V gene TRBV11-2; D gene uncertain. Per the germline V gene, CDR1 is SGHAT and CDR2 is FQNNGV. The CDR3 is 15 amino acids. V was trimmed by 0 bases and J by 4 bases, leaving 9 bases between them. The CDR3 protein is CASSLEGRINEKLFF. The CDR3 region has the DNA TGTGCCAGCAGCTTAGAGGGCAGGATTAATGAAAAACTGTTTTTT.

The chain couples TRBV30 to TRBJ1-1, with D possibly TRBD1 on 6 matching bases. Germline CDR1 reads GTSNPN; CDR2 reads SVGIG (reference sequence). V lost 7 bases to trimming and J lost 3 bases, with 18 bases between them. The CDR3 contains 14 residues. The CDR3 is CASAGGGRYTEAFF. The CDR3 DNA follows: TGTGCCTCTGCTGGGGGCGGACGATACACTGAAGCTTTCTTT.

This chain connects TRBV5-8 to TRBJ2-3, with D possibly matching TRBD1 (5 bases). Germline V gene data show CDR1 as SGHTS and CDR2 as YDEGEE. Trimming stripped 0 bases from V and 3 bases from J, with 8 bases between. CDR3 size: 14 residues. The CDR3 protein is CASSLVSGTDTQYF. DNA of the CDR3: TGTGCCAGCAGCTTGGTGTCAGGGACAGATACGCAGTATTTT.

The rearrangement links TRBV10-3 to TRBJ2-2; a weak D match, TRBD1 (5 bases). The germline V and J ends were trimmed by 3 bases and 3 bases, with 11 bases remaining between them. The CDR3 loop spans 15 amino acids. Germline CDR1 reads ENHRY; CDR2 reads SYGVKD. The CDR3 coding sequence is TGTGCCATCAGTGATGGCAGGGTGGACACCGGGGAGCTGTTTTTT. Encoded protein: CAISDGRVDTGELFF.

In nucleotides, the CDR3 is TGTGCCAGCAGACTGGGACAGGGGAACACCGGGGAGCTGTTTTTT. This gives the protein CASRLGQGNTGELFF. This chain uses TRBV28 with TRBJ2-2, with 9 bases identical to TRBD1. The CDR3 consists of 15 residues. The J segment lost 1 base and the V segment lost 6 bases, leaving 3 bases of the junction unmatched. Germline V gene lookup returns CDR1 MDHEN and CDR2 SYDVKM.

This sequence joins TRBV6-4 and TRBJ2-2; D is perhaps TRBD2 (5 bases). Germline V gene sequence: CDR1 MRHNA, CDR2 SNTAGT. The CDR3 is 14 amino acids. The ends were cut back, 4 bases at V and 4 bases at J, with 10 bases in the middle. The DNA for the CDR3 is TGTGCCAGCAGTGTCGAGGGTATCACCGGGGAGCTGTTTTTT. Translation gives CASSVEGITGELFF.

This chain connects TRBV4-1 to TRBJ2-1, with D perhaps matching TRBD2 (5 bases). V lost 3 bases, J lost 0 bases, and 9 bases lay in between. Looked up from germline, CDR1 is MGHRA and CDR2 is YSYEKL. This CDR3 comprises 15 residues. The DNA of the CDR3 is TGCGCCAGCAGCCAGTTAACTAGCTCCTACAATGAGCAGTTCTTC. Translation gives CASSQLTSSYNEQFF.